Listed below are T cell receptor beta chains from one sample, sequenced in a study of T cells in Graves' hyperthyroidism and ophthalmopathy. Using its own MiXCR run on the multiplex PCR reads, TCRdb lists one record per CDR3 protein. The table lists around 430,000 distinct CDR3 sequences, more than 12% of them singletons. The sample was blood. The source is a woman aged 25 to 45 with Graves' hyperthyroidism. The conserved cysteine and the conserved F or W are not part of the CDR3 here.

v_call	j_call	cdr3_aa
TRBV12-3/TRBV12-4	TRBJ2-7	ASSFFDSYEQY
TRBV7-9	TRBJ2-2	ASSTRQGSASDTGELF
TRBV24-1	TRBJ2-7	ATSDRDRAYEQY
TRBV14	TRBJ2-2	ASSWTSGSYTGELF
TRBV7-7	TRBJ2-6	ASSRTSGANVLT
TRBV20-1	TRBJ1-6	SADDQGGNSPLH
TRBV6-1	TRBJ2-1	ASSLKRRLGRGNGQF
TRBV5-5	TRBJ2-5	ASSLATSGETQY
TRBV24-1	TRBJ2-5	ATSERGRPGFQETQY
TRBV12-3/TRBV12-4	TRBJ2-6	ASRDGDSGANVLT
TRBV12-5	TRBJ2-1	ASDPRLAGGPRGNEQF
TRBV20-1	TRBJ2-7	SAREISWWAHEQY
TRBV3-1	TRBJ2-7	ASSRGALSSYEQY
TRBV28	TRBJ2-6	ASDRGVAGANVLT
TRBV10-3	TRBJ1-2	AISEYSIYGCT
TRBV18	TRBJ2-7	ASSPMLAGPSSYEQY
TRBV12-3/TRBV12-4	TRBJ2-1	ASSHASNEQF
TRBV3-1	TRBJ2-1	ASSQQAGDPRWPYNEQF
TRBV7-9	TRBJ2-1	ASSDTGLTYNEQF
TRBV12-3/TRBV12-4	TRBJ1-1	ASRAQGDTEAF
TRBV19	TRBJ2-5	ASSGASGNQETQY
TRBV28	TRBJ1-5	ASRGQGVQPQH
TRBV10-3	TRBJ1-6	AITERQNSPHH